Shown below are 8 T cell receptor beta chains from a single sample sequenced in a study of T cells in Graves' hyperthyroidism and ophthalmopathy. Amplification yielded TCR beta CDR3 regions, with RNA transcripts as the source. The HTBI primer set was used in a first-round RT-PCR of the TCR CDR3. TCRdb re-called the multiplex PCR reads through MiXCR, storing one row per CDR3 protein. The table includes 650,000 to 750,000 distinct CDR3 sequences, about 14% detected once. Sequences were obtained from blood. The receptor source for this set is a woman under 30 with Graves' hyperthyroidism.

This clonotype was detected many times. The chain employs TRBV5-1 and TRBJ1-3, with D maybe TRBD1 (6 bases). The V end lost 4 bases, the J end lost 4 bases, and 15 bases lay between the germline ends. The germline V gene encodes CDR1 SGHRS and CDR2 YFSETQ. CDR3 length equals 15 residues. For the CDR3, the DNA is TGCGCCAGCAGCGGACAGCCTGGTTCCGGAAACACCATATATTTT. Its translation is CASSGQPGSGNTIYF.

This clonotype has at least ten counts. V is TRBV3-1 and J is TRBJ2-7, with a weak D call TRBD2 (5 bases). V lost 5 bases and J 1 base, leaving 12 bases between the germline ends. CDR3 length: 14 amino acids. CDR1 is LGHDT and CDR2 is YNNKEL in the germline V gene (reference sequence). The CDR3 bases are TGTGCCAGCAGCAACCGGGGTTGGTCCTACGAGCAGTACTTC. Amino acids: CASSNRGWSYEQYF.

This clonotype appeared many times. The V call is TRBV18, the J call TRBJ2-7; the D is unclear. Germline CDR1 KGHSH, CDR2 LQKENI. Trimming stripped 6 bases from V and 6 bases from J, with 12 bases between. The CDR3 sequence is 12 residues long. The CDR3 sequence: CASSWTPGEQYF. DNA of the CDR3: TGTGCCAGCTCCTGGACCCCCGGCGAGCAGTACTTC.

This clonotype was observed at least ten times. DNA of the CDR3: TGTGCCAGCAAGGCCCCGGGGTGGGATCGAGAGACCCAGTACTTC. Amino acids: CASKAPGWDRETQYF. V and J are TRBV28 and TRBJ2-5, with D perhaps TRBD2 (5 bases). Trimming took 7 bases from V and 4 from J, leaving 19 bases between them. Germline V gives CDR1 MDHEN, CDR2 SYDVKM. CDR3 length: 15 amino acids.

In this sample, this clonotype turned up many times. The chain employs TRBV12-3 or TRBV12-4 and TRBJ1-5; D remains ambiguous. The CDR3 consists of 16 residues. V was trimmed by 2 bases and J by 0 bases, leaving 11 bases between them. CDR3 residues: CASSLRVPYSNQPQHF. CDR3 bases: TGTGCCAGCAGTTTAAGGGTCCCTTATAGCAATCAGCCCCAGCATTTT.

V usage is TRBV18 and J usage is TRBJ2-7; D call uncertain. This CDR3 contains 12 residues. V lost 8 bases, J lost 3 bases, and 11 bases lay in between. Germline V gene lookup returns CDR1 KGHSH and CDR2 LQKENI. The CDR3 nucleotides are TGTGCCAGCGGCCTGAATTACTACGAGCAGTACTTC. It encodes CASGLNYYEQYF.

V gene TRBV19 combines with J gene TRBJ2-7, with a possible D match to TRBD2 (5 bases). CDR3 length: 16 amino acids. CDR1 LNHDA and CDR2 SQIVND come from the germline V gene (reference sequence). V lost 5 bases and J lost 2, with 19 bases in between. As DNA, the CDR3 is TGTGCCAGTAGTCCCTCGGGGATCCTCTCCACCTACGAGCAGTACTTC. Amino acid sequence: CASSPSGILSTYEQYF. Full variable domain (rest looked up from reference TRBV19 and TRBJ2-7): DGGITQSPKYLFRKEGQNVTLSCEQNLNHDAMYWYRQDPGQGLRLIYYSQIVNDFQKGDIAEGYSVSREKKESFPLTVTSAQKNPTAFYLCASSPSGILSTYEQYFGPGTRLTVT.

This clonotype has ten or more counts. The V gene is TRBV13, the J gene TRBJ2-1; 8 bases match TRBD2. V was clipped by 5 bases and J by 10 bases; unmatched bases: 10. The CDR3 loop spans 14 amino acids. The germline gives CDR1 PRHDT, CDR2 FYEKMQ (reference sequence). For the CDR3, the DNA is TGTGCCAGCAGCCTAGAGCGGGAGCATGAAGAGCAGTTCTTC. Protein: CASSLEREHEEQFF.